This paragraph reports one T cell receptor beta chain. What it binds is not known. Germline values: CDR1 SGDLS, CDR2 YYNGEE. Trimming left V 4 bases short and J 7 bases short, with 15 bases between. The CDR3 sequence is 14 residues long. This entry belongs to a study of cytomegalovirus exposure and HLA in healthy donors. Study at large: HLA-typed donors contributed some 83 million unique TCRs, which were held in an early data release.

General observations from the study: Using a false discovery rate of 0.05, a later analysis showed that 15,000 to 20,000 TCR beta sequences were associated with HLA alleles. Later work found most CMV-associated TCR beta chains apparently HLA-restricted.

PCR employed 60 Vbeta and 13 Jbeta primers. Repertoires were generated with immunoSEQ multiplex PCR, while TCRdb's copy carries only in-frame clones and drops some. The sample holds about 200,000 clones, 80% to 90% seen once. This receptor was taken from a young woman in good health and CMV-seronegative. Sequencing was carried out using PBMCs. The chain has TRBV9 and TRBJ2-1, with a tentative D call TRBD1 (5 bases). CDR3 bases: TGTGCCAGCAGCCGCCAGGGTTCAACAAATGAGCAGTTCTTC. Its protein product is CASSRQGSTNEQFF.